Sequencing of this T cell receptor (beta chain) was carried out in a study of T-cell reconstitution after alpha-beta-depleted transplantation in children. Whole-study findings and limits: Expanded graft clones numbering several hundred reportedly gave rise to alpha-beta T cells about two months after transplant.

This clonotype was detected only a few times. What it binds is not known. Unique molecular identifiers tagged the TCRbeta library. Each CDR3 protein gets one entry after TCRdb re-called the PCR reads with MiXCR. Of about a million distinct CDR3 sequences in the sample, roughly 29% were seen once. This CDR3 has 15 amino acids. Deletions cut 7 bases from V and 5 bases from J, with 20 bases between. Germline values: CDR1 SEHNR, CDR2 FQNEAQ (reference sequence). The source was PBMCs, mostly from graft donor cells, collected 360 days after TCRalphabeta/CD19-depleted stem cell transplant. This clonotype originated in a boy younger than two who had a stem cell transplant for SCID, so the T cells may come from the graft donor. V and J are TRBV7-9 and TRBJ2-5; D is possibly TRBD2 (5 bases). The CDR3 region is CASTRIGLHGETQYF. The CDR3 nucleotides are TGTGCCAGCACCCGGATAGGACTCCACGGGGAGACCCAGTACTTC.